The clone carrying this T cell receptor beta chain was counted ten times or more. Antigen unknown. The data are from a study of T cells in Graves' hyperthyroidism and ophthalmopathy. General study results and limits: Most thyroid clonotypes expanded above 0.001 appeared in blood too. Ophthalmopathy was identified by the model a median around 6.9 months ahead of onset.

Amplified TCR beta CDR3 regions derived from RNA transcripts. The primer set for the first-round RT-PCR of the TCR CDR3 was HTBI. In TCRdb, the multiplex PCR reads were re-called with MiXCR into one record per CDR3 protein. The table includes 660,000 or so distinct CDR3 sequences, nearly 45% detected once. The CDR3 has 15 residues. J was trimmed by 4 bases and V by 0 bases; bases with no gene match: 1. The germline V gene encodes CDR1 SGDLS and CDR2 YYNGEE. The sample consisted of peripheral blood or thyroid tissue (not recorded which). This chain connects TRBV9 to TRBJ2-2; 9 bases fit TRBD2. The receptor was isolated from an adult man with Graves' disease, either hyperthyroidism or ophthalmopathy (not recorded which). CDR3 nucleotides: TGTGCCAGCAGCGTAGGCGGGGGGGCCACCGGGGAGCTGTTTTTT. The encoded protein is CASSVGGGATGELFF.